The 21 T cell receptor beta chains listed next were all sequenced from one sample in a study of blood T cell repertoires in COVID-19. Sequencing was performed with immunoSEQ multiplex PCR; in TCRdb, only in-frame clones are kept and a portion is missing. The data contain about 260,000 clones, 86% of them singletons. The sequencing sample was made of PBMCs or T cells enriched from blood (not recorded which). The receptors come from a woman in her forties or fifties who had recovered from COVID-19.

V and J are TRBV11-3 and TRBJ2-5; D may be TRBD1 (6 bases). The V end was cut by 5 bases, the J end by 0 bases, with 10 bases between. Germline V CDR1 and CDR2: SGHNT, YENEEA. The CDR3 is made up of 14 amino acids. CDR3 DNA sequence: TGTGCCAGCAGCGCCAGGACAGACCAAGAGACCCAGTACTTC. It yields the protein CASSARTDQETQYF.

CDR3 nucleotide sequence: TGTGCCAGCAGCGTATCTAGCAGCCGCACAGATACGCAGTATTTT. Protein product: CASSVSSSRTDTQYF. The chain joins TRBV7-3 to TRBJ2-3; perhaps TRBD2 as D (5 bases). The V end lost 5 bases, the J end lost 1 base, and 13 bases lay between the germline ends. Germline V gives CDR1 SGHTA, CDR2 FQGTGA. CDR3 size: 15 residues.

This clone was counted a few times. The identical CDR3 is also encoded by other nucleotide sequences in the sample. The chain carries TRBV7-9 and TRBJ2-7; D unresolved. The CDR3 extends over 13 amino acids. Per germline, CDR1 SEHNR and CDR2 FQNEAQ (reference sequence). The V end was cut by 3 bases, the J end by 4 bases, with 10 bases between. The CDR3 sequence: CASSFGEVYEQYF. DNA of the CDR3: TGTGCCAGCAGCTTCGGCGAGGTTTACGAGCAGTACTTC.

V gene TRBV7-3 combines with J gene TRBJ2-7; TRBD1 matches 9 bases. Germline CDR1 is SGHTA and CDR2 is FQGTGA. This CDR3 is 15 amino acids long. The ends lost 1 base at V and 3 bases at J; junction bases unmatched: 4. CDR3 sequence: CASSLIGTGNYEQYF. CDR3 nucleotides: TGTGCCAGCAGCTTAATCGGGACAGGGAACTACGAGCAGTACTTC.

The chain is built from TRBV2 and TRBJ1-2; 9 nucleotides line up with TRBD1. Germline CDR1 and CDR2: SNHLY and FYNNEI. V lost 1 base, J lost 5 bases, and 2 bases stayed unmatched. This CDR3 spans 14 amino acids. Here the CDR3 DNA reads TGTGCCAGCAGTGAAGACAGGGGGCGATATGGCTACACCTTC. Its translation is CASSEDRGRYGYTF.

A few counts support this clone. The rearrangement uses TRBV3-1 (or the pseudogene TRBV3-2) and TRBJ2-1; possibly TRBD1 for D (6 bases). Looked up from germline, CDR1 is LGHDT and CDR2 is YNNKEL (reference sequence). V gave up 2 bases and J gave up 4 bases, with 15 bases separating them. This CDR3 is built from 16 residues. The CDR3 is CASSQIQGNRYNEQFF. The CDR3 coding sequence is TGTGCCAGCAGCCAAATACAGGGTAATAGGTACAATGAGCAGTTCTTC.

The rearrangement links TRBV27 to TRBJ2-3, with 11 bases fitting TRBD2. There are 17 residues in the CDR3. Trimming cost V 5 bases and J 4 bases; bases outside gene matches: 11. From germline, CDR1 is MNHEY and CDR2 SMNVEV (reference sequence). CDR3: CASSPTSGATFADTQYF. The DNA for the CDR3 is TGTGCCAGCAGTCCGACTAGCGGGGCCACGTTCGCAGATACGCAGTATTTT.

This chain uses TRBV28 with TRBJ1-3; D call uncertain. The CDR3 is made up of 14 amino acids. Trimming removed 3 bases from V and 0 bases from J, with 6 bases in between. Germline assignment: CDR1 MDHEN and CDR2 SYDVKM. CDR3 sequence reads: CASSFESSGNTIYF. CDR3 DNA sequence: TGTGCCAGCAGTTTTGAGTCCTCTGGAAACACCATATATTTT.

The CDR3 region is CASSPGQGWENTEAFF. CDR3 sequence (DNA): TGCGCCAGCAGCCCGGGACAGGGTTGGGAGAACACTGAAGCTTTCTTT. This sequence joins TRBV10-1 and TRBJ1-1, with 9 bases identical to TRBD1. The J segment lost 1 base and the V segment lost 6 bases, leaving 9 bases of the junction unmatched. The CDR3 has 16 residues. Looked up from germline, CDR1 is WNHNN and CDR2 is SYGVQD (reference sequence).

The chain combines TRBV4-3 with TRBJ2-3, with 10 positions matching TRBD2. Germline V gene sequence: CDR1 LGHNA, CDR2 YSLEER. J lost 2 bases, V lost 2 bases, and 10 bases had no gene match. The CDR3 loop spans 18 amino acids. The CDR3 nucleotides are TGCGCCAGCAGCCAATTAGTTGGGACTAGCGTTAACACAGATACGCAGTATTTT. Amino acids: CASSQLVGTSVNTDTQYF.

This rearrangement joins TRBV4-1 to TRBJ2-3; TRBD2 is a possible D gene (5 bases). The CDR3 extends over 16 amino acids. From germline, CDR1 is MGHRA and CDR2 YSYEKL. V lost 3 bases and J lost 1, with 14 bases in between. As DNA, the CDR3 is TGCGCCAGCAGCCAGCAACACCGGGGAGGCACAGATACGCAGTATTTT. This sequence encodes CASSQQHRGGTDTQYF.

The chain joins TRBV30 to TRBJ1-2, with D perhaps matching TRBD1 (6 bases). This CDR3 contains 12 residues. V was pared by 8 bases and J by 5 bases, with 15 bases between. The germline gives CDR1 GTSNPN, CDR2 SVGIG (reference sequence). The CDR3 protein is CAGRGGWYGYTF. The CDR3 region has the DNA TGTGCCGGTCGGGGGGGCTGGTATGGCTACACCTTC.

CDR3 nucleotides: TGTGCCAGCAGTTTAATGTGGCTAGGTGAAAAACTGTTTTTT. This sequence encodes CASSLMWLGEKLFF. The rearrangement uses TRBV27 and TRBJ1-4; no definite D call. V was shortened by 2 bases and J by 7 bases, with 11 bases between the two germline ends. Germline values: CDR1 MNHEY, CDR2 SMNVEV (reference sequence). CDR3 length equals 14 residues.

This chain links TRBV7-2 with TRBJ2-4; D perhaps matches TRBD2 (5 bases). The CDR3 is made up of 15 amino acids. Looked up from germline, CDR1 is SGHTA and CDR2 is FQGNSA. Trimming pared 2 bases from V and 7 bases from J, leaving 15 bases between. The CDR3 DNA reads TGTGCCAGCAGCTTAACTAGGGCTAGCATGAACATTCAGTACTTC. This encodes CASSLTRASMNIQYF. Complete variable domain (other parts from reference TRBV7-2 and TRBJ2-4): GAGVSQSPSNKVTEKGKDVELRCDPISGHTALYWYRQSLGQGLEFLIYFQGNSAPDKSGLPSDRFSAERTGGSVSTLTIQRTQQEDSAVYLCASSLTRASMNIQYFGAGTRLSVL.

The J gene is TRBJ2-7, the V gene TRBV28; 9 positions agree with TRBD1. There are 15 residues in the CDR3. CDR1 and CDR2 (germline): MDHEN, SYDVKM. V lost 2 bases and J lost 4; bases outside the gene matches: 6. The CDR3 DNA sequence: TGTGCCAGCAGTTTACCGGGACAGGGTTCTTACGAGCAGTACTTC. It encodes CASSLPGQGSYEQYF.

The sample holds one count of this clone. The chain employs TRBV4-1 and TRBJ1-2; 9 bases line up with TRBD1. Germline-derived CDR1 and CDR2 are MGHRA and YSYEKL. V was pared by 4 bases and J by 1 base, with 7 bases of the junction left unmatched. There are 16 residues in the CDR3. The CDR3 coding sequence is TGCGCCAGCAGCCTCCGGACAGGGGATTTTAACTATGGCTACACCTTC. Its translation: CASSLRTGDFNYGYTF.

The V and J genes are TRBV13 and TRBJ2-6, with a tentative D call TRBD2 (7 bases). The CDR3 sequence is 16 residues long. Germline V gene lookup returns CDR1 PRHDT and CDR2 FYEKMQ (reference sequence). Between the trimmed V and J ends, which lost 2 bases and 2 bases, there was a span of 10 bases. The CDR3 DNA reads TGTGCCAGCAGCTTACGGGGGGCAGCTGGGGCCAACGTCCTGACTTTC. It codes for CASSLRGAAGANVLTF.

The chain links TRBV27 to TRBJ2-1, with 14 bases matching TRBD2. CDR1 and CDR2 (germline): MNHEY, SMNVEV (reference sequence). V dropped 7 bases and J dropped 11; count of bases not matched to a gene: 22. The CDR3 is 19 residues long. DNA of the CDR3: TGTGCCAGCAACGCGGGACTAGCGGGGGTCTCCCCCGGCGGTGTAAAGCAGTTCTTC. As protein: CASNAGLAGVSPGGVKQFF.

The CDR3 bases are TGTGCCAGCAGCCCGGGAGATTCCTATAATTCACCCCTCCACTTT. Protein product: CASSPGDSYNSPLHF. The V call is TRBV11-3, the J call TRBJ1-6; D is undetermined. Germline CDR1 and CDR2: SGHNT and YENEEA. V was clipped by 5 bases and J by 1 base, with 9 bases between them. This CDR3 is built from 15 residues.

The rearrangement joins TRBV13 to TRBJ1-1; 9 bases map to TRBD1. The CDR3 sequence is 15 residues long. V trimming: 5 bases; J trimming: 1 base; junction bases outside the gene matches: 5. Germline CDR1 PRHDT, CDR2 FYEKMQ (reference sequence). CDR3 sequence: CASSPWTGANTEAFF. The CDR3 bases are TGTGCCAGCAGCCCTTGGACAGGGGCGAACACTGAAGCTTTCTTT.

The rearrangement uses TRBV5-8 and TRBJ1-1, with no clear D. V lost 0 bases and J 2 bases, leaving 5 bases between the germline ends. CDR3 length equals 13 residues. CDR1 is SGHTS, CDR2 YDEGEE, per germline. CDR3 sequence: CASSLDRNTEAFF. As DNA, the CDR3 is TGTGCCAGCAGCTTGGACAGAAACACTGAAGCTTTCTTT.